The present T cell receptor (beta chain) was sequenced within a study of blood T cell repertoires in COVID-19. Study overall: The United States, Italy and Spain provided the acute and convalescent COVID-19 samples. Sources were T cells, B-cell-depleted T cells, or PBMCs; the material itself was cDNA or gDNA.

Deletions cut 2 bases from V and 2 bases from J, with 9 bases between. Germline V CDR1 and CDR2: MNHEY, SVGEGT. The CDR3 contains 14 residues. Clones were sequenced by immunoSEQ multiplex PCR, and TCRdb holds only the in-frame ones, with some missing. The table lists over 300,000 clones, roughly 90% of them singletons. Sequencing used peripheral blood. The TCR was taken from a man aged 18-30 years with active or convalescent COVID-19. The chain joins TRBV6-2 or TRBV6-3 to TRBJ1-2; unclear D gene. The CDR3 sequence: CASSYPPGNYGYTF. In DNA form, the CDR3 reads TGTGCCAGCAGTTACCCGCCGGGGAACTATGGCTACACCTTC.